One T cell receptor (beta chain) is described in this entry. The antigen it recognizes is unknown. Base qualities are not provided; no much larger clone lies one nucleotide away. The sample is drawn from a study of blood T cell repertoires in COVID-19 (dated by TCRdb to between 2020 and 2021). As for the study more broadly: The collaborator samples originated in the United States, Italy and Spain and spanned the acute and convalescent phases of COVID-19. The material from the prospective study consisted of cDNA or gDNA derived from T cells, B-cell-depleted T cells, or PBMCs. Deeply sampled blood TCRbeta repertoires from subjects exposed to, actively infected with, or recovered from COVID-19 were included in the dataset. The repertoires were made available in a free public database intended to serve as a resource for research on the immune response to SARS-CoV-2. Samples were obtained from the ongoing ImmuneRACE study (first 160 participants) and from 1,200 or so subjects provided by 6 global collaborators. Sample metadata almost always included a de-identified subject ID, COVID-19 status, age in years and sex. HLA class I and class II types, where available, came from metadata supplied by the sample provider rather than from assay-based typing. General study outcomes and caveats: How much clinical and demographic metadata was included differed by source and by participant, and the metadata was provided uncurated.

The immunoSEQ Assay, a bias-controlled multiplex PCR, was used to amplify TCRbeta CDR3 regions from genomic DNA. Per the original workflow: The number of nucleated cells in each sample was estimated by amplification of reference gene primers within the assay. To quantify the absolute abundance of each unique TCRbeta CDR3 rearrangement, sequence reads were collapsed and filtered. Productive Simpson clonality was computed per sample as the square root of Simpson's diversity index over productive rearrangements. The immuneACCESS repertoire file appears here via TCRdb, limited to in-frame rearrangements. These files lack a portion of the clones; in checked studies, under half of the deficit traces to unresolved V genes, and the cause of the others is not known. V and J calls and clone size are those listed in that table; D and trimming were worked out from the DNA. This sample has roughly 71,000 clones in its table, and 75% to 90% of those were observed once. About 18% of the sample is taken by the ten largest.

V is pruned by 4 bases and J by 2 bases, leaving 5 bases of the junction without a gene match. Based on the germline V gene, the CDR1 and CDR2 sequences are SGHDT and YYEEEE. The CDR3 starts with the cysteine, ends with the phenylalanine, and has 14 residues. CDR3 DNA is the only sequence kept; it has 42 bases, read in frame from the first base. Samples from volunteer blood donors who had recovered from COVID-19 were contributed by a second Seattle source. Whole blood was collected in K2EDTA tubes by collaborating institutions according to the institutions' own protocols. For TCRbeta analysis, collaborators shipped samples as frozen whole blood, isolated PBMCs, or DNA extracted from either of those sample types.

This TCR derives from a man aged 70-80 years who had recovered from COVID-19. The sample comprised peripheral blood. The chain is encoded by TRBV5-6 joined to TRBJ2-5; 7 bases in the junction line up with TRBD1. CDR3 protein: CASSPDRRQETQYF. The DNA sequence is TGTGCCAGCAGCCCGGACAGGAGACAAGAGACCCAGTACTTC.